The T cell receptor (beta chain) under discussion was sequenced for a study of persistence of HIV-infected CD4 T cells. Whole-study context: Multiple blood draws of up to roughly 180 mL, except two donors with single leukapheresis.

The immunoSEQ assay was version 4, run in survey mode. Profiling relied on immunoSEQ multiplex PCR, and the TCRdb table lists in-frame clones only, not all of them. The table records approximately 46,000 clones, 85% to 90% of them present only once. As for this clone: Its antigen is unidentified.

This nonspecific control used anti-CD3/anti-CD28 bead stimulation of CD4+ T cells. CD4+ T cells upregulating both CD40 ligand and CD69 were sorted as responding cells. Donors were HIV-1-infected adults who began suppressive ART during chronic infection. The CDR3 is made up of 14 amino acids. Deletions cut 0 bases from V and 8 bases from J, with 8 bases between. Looked up from germline, CDR1 is MNHNY and CDR2 is SVGAGI (reference sequence). The clonotype originates from an adult woman with HIV who was CMV-seropositive. The chain couples TRBV6-6 to TRBJ1-6; no clear D. Sequenced here: CD4+ T cells sorted from PBMCs after 18-hour stimulation, sampled from a patient who received antiretroviral therapy. CDR3 loop: CASSYSGNDSPLHF. CDR3 bases: TGTGCCAGCAGTTACTCAGGGAATGATTCACCCCTCCACTTT.